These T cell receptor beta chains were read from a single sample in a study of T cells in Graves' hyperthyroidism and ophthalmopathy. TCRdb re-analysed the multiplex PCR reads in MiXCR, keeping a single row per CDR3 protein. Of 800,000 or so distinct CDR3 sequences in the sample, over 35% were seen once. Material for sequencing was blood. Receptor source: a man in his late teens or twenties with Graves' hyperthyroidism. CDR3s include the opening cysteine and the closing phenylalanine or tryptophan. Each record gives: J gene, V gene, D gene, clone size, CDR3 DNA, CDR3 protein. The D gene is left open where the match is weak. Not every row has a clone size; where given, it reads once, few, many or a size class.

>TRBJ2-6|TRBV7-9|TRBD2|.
TGTGCCAGCAGCTTAGGACGGGGGGGTGGGGCCAACGTCCTGACTTTC
CASSLGRGGGANVLTF
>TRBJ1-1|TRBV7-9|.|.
TGTGCCAGCAGCTTAGCGTACGGCGTGAACACTGAAGCTTTCTTT
CASSLAYGVNTEAFF
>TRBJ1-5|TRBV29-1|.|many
TGCAGCGTCGCCTCCTTAGAGGACGGTCAGCCCCAGCATTTT
CSVASLEDGQPQHF
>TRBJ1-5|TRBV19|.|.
TGTGCCAGTACAGGACAGATTTTTAGCAATCAGCCCCAGCATTTT
CASTGQIFSNQPQHF
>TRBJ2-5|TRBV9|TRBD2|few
TGTGCCAGCAGCGTAGGGACTAGCGTCCAAGAGACCCAGTACTTC
CASSVGTSVQETQYF
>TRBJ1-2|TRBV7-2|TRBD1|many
TGTGCCAGCAGCTTGAGGACAGGCGGAGGCTACACCTTC
CASSLRTGGGYTF
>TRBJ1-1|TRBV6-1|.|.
TGTGCCAGCAGATTTAATAAGCGCAAGAACACTGAAGCTTTCTTT
CASRFNKRKNTEAFF
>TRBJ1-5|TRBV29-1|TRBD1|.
TGCAGAGGGGGCGGGGGACAGCCCCAGCATTTT
CRGGGGQPQHF
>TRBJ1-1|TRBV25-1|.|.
TGTGCTAGAGATCAGGGGTACACTGAAGCTTTCTTT
CARDQGYTEAFF
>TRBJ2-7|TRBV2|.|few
TGTGCCAGCACCACCACCGGATGGAAGACCTACGAGCAGTACTTC
CASTTTGWKTYEQYF
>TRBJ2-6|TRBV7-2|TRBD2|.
TGTGCCAGCAGCTACCCGGTCTTCGGGACTAGCGGGGGGGCCTCTGGGGCCAACGTCCTGACTTTC
CASSYPVFGTSGGASGANVLTF
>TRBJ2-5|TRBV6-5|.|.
TGTGCCAGCAGGGATCCAGCACTCCAAGAGACCCAGTACTTC
CASRDPALQETQYF
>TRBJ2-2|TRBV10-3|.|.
TGTGCCATCAGACCTCAAGGGTACCAGAATTCCCGGGGGACGCTGTTTTTT
CAIRPQGYQNSRGTLFF